The clone carrying this T cell receptor (beta chain) was counted a few times. The antigen is unknown. Libraries from sorted cells each used some 1 million CD4+ or CD8+ T cells. Trimming took off 4 bases at V and 1 base at J, with 3 bases between the two ends. The CDR3 is 11 residues long. Germline-derived CDR1 and CDR2 are DFQATT and SNEGSKA (reference sequence). This sample is drawn from a study of neurological immune-mediated disorders. Findings and caveats of the study: The study found the most TCR clonal expansion in HTLV-1-associated myelopathy and the least in multiple sclerosis, below healthy controls. Expanded clones shared no identical CDR3 amino acid sequences across subjects, which suggested private TCR-beta repertoires in all groups.

5'RACE generated cDNA with 10-nucleotide random UMIs. TCRdb redid the calling of the 5' RACE reads with MiXCR, one entry per CDR3 protein. This sample has approximately 38,000 distinct CDR3 sequences, with roughly 6.9% found just once. Sequencing used CD4+ T cells from blood. This clonotype was obtained from a man aged 50-59 years in good health. The genes are TRBV20-1 and TRBJ2-3; no definite D call. In nucleotides, the CDR3 is TGCAGTGCTAAACGCACAGATACGCAGTATTTT. Amino acids: CSAKRTDTQYF.